This TCR beta chain was documented in a study of blood T cells in healthy people across ages. Turning to the study itself: About one barcoded beta molecule per two T cells was the capture yield of template switching. Study-wide findings and caveats: Estimated diversity across one million T cells was deemed an underestimate. Possibly confounding the expanded clonotype changes was the fact that donor CMV status was unknown.

About this clonotype itself: The antigen is not known.

CDR3 size: 15 residues. Trimming left V 1 base short and J 0 bases short, with 7 bases between. With a J-beta primer mix and a sample-barcoded 5' primer, a second PCR ran about 7 to 11 cycles. TCRdb reanalysed the 5' RACE reads using MiXCR and keeps one entry per CDR3 protein. The sample shows hundreds of thousands of distinct CDR3 sequences, 45% to 70% of them seen only once. Isolation recovered at least 6 million PBMCs from every sample. The TCR comes from a man in his forties in good health. The rearrangement links TRBV12-3 or TRBV12-4 to TRBJ2-1; no firm D call. Specimen: blood. CDR3 amino acids: CASSLGYRSYNEQFF. Here the CDR3 DNA reads TGTGCCAGCAGTTTAGGGTATCGCTCCTACAATGAGCAGTTCTTC.